A selection of T cell receptor beta chains follows, all from one sample in a study of T cells in Graves' hyperthyroidism and ophthalmopathy. TCRdb passed the multiplex PCR reads through MiXCR, listing each CDR3 protein once. Of 400,000 or so distinct CDR3 sequences detected, 15% appear once; the ten largest clones hold under 25%. The sequenced material came from blood. The receptors shown here come from a woman aged 55-70 years with Graves' ophthalmopathy. Each CDR3 is given with its conserved first and last residue. The order of the fields is J gene, V gene, CDR3 length, CDR3 protein.

>TRBJ2-5|TRBV6-1|11
CASRGQETQYF
>TRBJ2-6|TRBV2|15
CASSESRAGANVLTF
>TRBJ2-7|TRBV3-1|12
CASSQGRYEQYF
>TRBJ2-5|TRBV30|15
CASTKEGEFSETQYF
>TRBJ2-5|TRBV28|13
CASSLGRQETQYF
>TRBJ2-2|TRBV20-1|13
CSAMTANGGELFF
>TRBJ1-5|TRBV6-2/TRBV6-3|12
CASSPNGGPQHF
>TRBJ1-1|TRBV12-3/TRBV12-4|12
CASKRGRAEAFF
>TRBJ2-1|TRBV28|15
CASSSRALGKRVEFF
>TRBJ2-7|TRBV7-9|12
CASSFRPYEQYF